This T cell receptor (beta chain) was identified in a study of identifying expanded T cells in peripheral blood. Clones were read by immunoSEQ multiplex PCR, and TCRdb kept only the in-frame ones, dropping some. The data contain roughly 120,000 clones, 88% of them singletons. The CDR3 has 12 amino acids. Germline V gene sequence: CDR1 LNHDA, CDR2 SQIVND (reference sequence). Trimming took off 10 bases at V and 4 bases at J, with 13 bases between the two ends. Overall study results and limits: Roughly 2-week clone count variance significantly increased as total template count grew.

Worth noting for this clone: Its target is unknown.

This chain uses TRBV19 with TRBJ1-2; a possible D gene is TRBD1 (5 bases). This clonotype originated in a person aged 18-69 years in good health. Sequenced material: blood. The CDR3 DNA reads as TGTGCCACCAGGGACGGGAGCTATGGCTACACCTTC. Amino acids: CATRDGSYGYTF.